This paragraph covers one TCR beta chain sequence. Original processing methods: Amplifying reference gene primers gave estimates of nucleated cell counts. The method was immunoSEQ multiplex PCR; TCRdb's version includes in-frame clones alone and lacks a portion of them. V and J calls and clone size are given by that table; D and trimming were obtained from the DNA. Counted here are 130,000 or so clones, over 65% occurring once; the ten biggest clones make up around a sixth. Germline assignment: CDR1 SQVTM and CDR2 ANQGSEA. There are 12 residues in the CDR3. V was clipped by 5 bases and J by 8 bases; unmatched bases: 7. The sample belongs to a study of blood T cell repertoires in COVID-19. Study-level background: Acute-phase and convalescent COVID-19 samples originated in the United States, Italy and Spain. PBMCs, B-cell-depleted T cells, or T cells were the source of the cDNA or gDNA that made up the material.

The clonotype was recovered from a man over 45 with acute or convalescent COVID-19. Source material: peripheral blood. The V gene is TRBV29-1, the J gene TRBJ1-1; TRBD1 agrees at 8 bases. The CDR3 protein is CSVWDRLGEAFF. Written as DNA, the CDR3 is TGCAGCGTTTGGGACAGGTTGGGGGAAGCTTTCTTT. The full variable domain, with the rest looked up from reference TRBV29-1 and TRBJ1-1, is SAVISQKPSRDICQRGTSLTIQCQVDSQVTMMFWYRQQPGQSLTLIATANQGSEATYESGFVIDKFPISRPNLTFSTLTVSNMSPEDSSIYLCSVWDRLGEAFFGQGTRLTVV.